Shown below are 27 T cell receptor beta chains from a single sample sequenced in a study of cytomegalovirus exposure and HLA in healthy donors. The PCR employed 60 Vbeta primers together with 13 Jbeta primers. The data were produced by immunoSEQ multiplex PCR, yet TCRdb's version contains in-frame clones alone and is incomplete. The sample consists of 80,000 to 95,000 clones, 75% to 80% of them appearing once. Sequencing was done on a sample of PBMCs. These receptors all stem from a female donor in good health and CMV-seronegative.

The chain employs TRBV7-9 and TRBJ2-3; 11 nucleotides match TRBD2. The ends lost 6 bases at V and 5 bases at J; junction bases unmatched: 7. There are 15 residues in the CDR3. CDR1 is SEHNR and CDR2 is FQNEAQ in the germline V gene (reference sequence). In nucleotides, the CDR3 is TGTGCCAGCAGAATTAGCGGGGGGGCCGAAGATACGCAGTATTTT. Amino acids: CASRISGGAEDTQYF.

The V gene is TRBV21-1, the J gene TRBJ2-7; the table's D call of TRBD2 was not tested on the DNA. TRBV21-1 is classified as a pseudogene. CDR3 size: 11 residues. In nucleotides, the CDR3 is TGTGCCAGCAGCCGTATGTACGAGCAGTACTTC. This sequence encodes CASSRMYEQYF.

The chain couples TRBV27 to TRBJ2-1; 11 bases align to TRBD2. The CDR3 runs to 14 residues. The germline V gene encodes CDR1 MNHEY and CDR2 SMNVEV (reference sequence). Trimming removed 3 bases from V and 5 bases from J; junction bases left unmatched: 0. The CDR3: CASSLGLADNEQFF. In DNA form, the CDR3 reads TGTGCCAGCAGTTTGGGACTAGCGGACAATGAGCAGTTCTTC.

The chain combines TRBV29-1 with TRBJ2-3; D call uncertain. Germline V CDR1 and CDR2: SQVTM, ANQGSEA. Trimming stripped 6 bases from V and 2 bases from J, with 6 bases between. CDR3 size: 11 residues. DNA of the CDR3: TGCAGCGTCAGGTCCACAGATACGCAGTATTTT. Amino acids: CSVRSTDTQYF.

The V and J genes are TRBV2 and TRBJ1-3; no reliable D call. CDR3 size: 14 residues. Per the germline V gene, CDR1 is SNHLY and CDR2 is FYNNEI. The germline V and J ends were trimmed by 2 bases and 0 bases, with 5 bases remaining between them. This chain's CDR3 is CASSEPRSGNTIYF. The CDR3 DNA follows: TGTGCCAGCAGTGAACCCCGCTCTGGAAACACCATATATTTT.

The rearrangement joins TRBV4-3 to TRBJ1-5, with D unclear. Germline V lookup: CDR1 LGHNA, CDR2 YSLEER. The CDR3 totals 14 residues. V gave up 3 bases and J gave up 0 bases, with 6 bases separating them. The CDR3 spells CASSQGLSNQPQHF. CDR3 nucleotides: TGCGCCAGCAGCCAGGGCCTTAGCAATCAGCCCCAGCATTTT.

The J gene is TRBJ2-7, the V gene TRBV27; perhaps TRBD2 as D (5 bases). Germline V gene sequence: CDR1 MNHEY, CDR2 SMNVEV (reference sequence). The CDR3 spans 15 residues. Trimming took off 3 bases at V and 5 bases at J, with 17 bases between the two ends. The CDR3, as DNA: TGTGCCAGCAGTTTGGGTACGGGATTTCATGACGAGCAGTACTTC. Protein sequence: CASSLGTGFHDEQYF.

The CDR3 loop is CASSSGLTDTEAFF. The DNA of the CDR3 is TGTGCCAGCAGTTCGGGACTCACGGACACTGAAGCTTTCTTT. V usage is TRBV5-4 and J usage is TRBJ1-1; D is perhaps TRBD1 (5 bases). This CDR3 has 14 residues. From germline, CDR1 is SGHNT and CDR2 YYREEE (reference sequence). Trimming cost V 5 bases and J 3 bases, with 14 bases left between them.

This clone is a singleton in its sample. The chain is built from TRBV28 and TRBJ2-1; D perhaps matches TRBD1 (6 bases). This CDR3 is built from 15 residues. With 3 bases removed from V and 0 bases from J, the gap between germline ends came to 9 bases. Germline assignment: CDR1 MDHEN and CDR2 SYDVKM. The CDR3 nucleotides read TGTGCCAGCAGTTTTTACAGGGCCTCCTACAATGAGCAGTTCTTC. Encoded protein: CASSFYRASYNEQFF.

The gene calls are TRBV7-8 and TRBJ2-2, with TRBD2 as a possible D gene (5 bases). CDR1 is SGHVS and CDR2 is FQNEAQ in the germline V gene. CDR3 length equals 15 residues. Trimming shortened V by 7 bases and J by 2 bases, and 14 bases separated the two germline ends. The CDR3 reads CASTREHPNTGELFF. The CDR3 DNA follows: TGTGCCAGCACGAGGGAACATCCTAACACCGGGGAGCTGTTTTTT.

This clone occurred a few times. The chain is built from TRBV6-1 and TRBJ1-4; D is ambiguous. The CDR3 runs to 14 residues. The germline gives CDR1 MNHNS, CDR2 SASEGT. The V end was cut by 4 bases, the J end by 8 bases, with 14 bases between. For the CDR3, the DNA is TGTGCCAGCAGTGGTGACCCACCGGGGGAAAAACTGTTTTTT. Amino acid sequence: CASSGDPPGEKLFF.

This clone showed up just once. The chain combines TRBV28 with TRBJ2-3; 8 positions agree with TRBD2. After removal of 2 bases from V and 0 bases from J, the junction contained 4 bases not matched to a gene. The CDR3 covers 16 residues. Per germline, CDR1 MDHEN and CDR2 SYDVKM. The CDR3 sequence: CASSLAGGPSTDTQYF. CDR3 nucleotide sequence: TGTGCCAGCAGTTTAGCGGGAGGTCCTAGCACAGATACGCAGTATTTT.

This chain joins TRBV18 and TRBJ2-5; 9 nucleotides match TRBD1. Trimming took 0 bases from V and 4 from J; bases not matched to a gene: 3. The CDR3 runs to 15 residues. Germline loops: CDR1 KGHSH, CDR2 LQKENI. The CDR3 nucleotides are TGTGCCAGCTCACCACCTACAGGGGGCTTAGAGACCCAGTACTTC. Amino acids: CASSPPTGGLETQYF.

This clone was observed a few times. The rearrangement uses TRBV4-3 and TRBJ2-6; no definite D call. The V end was cut by 0 bases, the J end by 4 bases, with 7 bases between. This CDR3 comprises 15 residues. Germline V gives CDR1 LGHNA, CDR2 YSLEER. The CDR3 reads CASSQDPPGANVLTF. The CDR3 DNA follows: TGCGCCAGCAGCCAAGATCCTCCCGGGGCCAACGTCCTGACTTTC.

This sequence joins TRBV2 and TRBJ2-7; unclear D gene. V gave up 7 bases and J gave up 2 bases, with 12 bases separating them. CDR3 length: 13 residues. CDR1 is SNHLY, CDR2 FYNNEI, per germline. CDR3 in DNA: TGTGCCAGCAACCTTCGTCTAACCTACGAGCAGTACTTC. This encodes CASNLRLTYEQYF. The full variable domain, in which reference TRBV2 and TRBJ2-7 provide the parts outside the CDR3, is EPEVTQTPSHQVTQMGQEVILRCVPISNHLYFYWYRQILGQKVEFLVSFYNNEISEKSEIFDDQFSVERPDGSNFTLKIRSTKLEDSAMYFCASNLRLTYEQYFGPGTRLTVT.

The rearrangement joins TRBV29-1 to TRBJ2-3; no reliable D call. Germline CDR1 reads SQVTM; CDR2 reads ANQGSEA. V was trimmed by 3 bases and J by 4 bases, leaving 11 bases between them. The CDR3 loop spans 13 amino acids. The CDR3 loop reads CSVEQGTADTQYF. The CDR3 bases are TGCAGCGTTGAGCAAGGAACAGCAGATACGCAGTATTTT.

The rearrangement joins TRBV9 to TRBJ1-2; TRBD1 matches at 7 bases. This CDR3 comprises 16 residues. V trimming: 1 base; J trimming: 1 base; junction bases outside the gene matches: 7. Germline-derived CDR1 and CDR2 are SGDLS and YYNGEE. CDR3 region: CASSVSAGGFNYGYTF. The CDR3 DNA follows: TGTGCCAGCAGCGTAAGCGCAGGGGGGTTTAACTATGGCTACACCTTC.

This rearrangement joins TRBV5-1 to TRBJ2-1; no clear D gene. Per germline, CDR1 SGHRS and CDR2 YFSETQ. Trimming removed 6 bases at V and 5 bases at J, with 18 bases between. This CDR3 comprises 15 residues. CDR3 nucleotide sequence: TGCGCCAGCACCCTGGGTGCAGGCCCTGACAATGAGCAGTTCTTC. Translated, it gives CASTLGAGPDNEQFF.

The CDR3 DNA follows: TGTGCCAGCAGCCAGGTGGGCCCGTCCTACGAGCAGTACTTC. Protein product: CASSQVGPSYEQYF. The chain links TRBV5-6 to TRBJ2-7; D is uncertain. Germline-derived CDR1 and CDR2 are SGHDT and YYEEEE. The CDR3 covers 14 residues. V was shortened by 4 bases and J by 1 base, with 12 bases between the two germline ends.

About this clone: This sample also contains other DNA sequences that code for the same CDR3. The rearrangement uses TRBV28 and TRBJ1-2; a weak D match, TRBD1 (5 bases). Deletions cut 3 bases from V and 5 bases from J, with 16 bases between. The CDR3 consists of 15 residues. The germline gives CDR1 MDHEN, CDR2 SYDVKM. In DNA form, the CDR3 reads TGTGCCAGCAGTTTGGGCGGGGGGGTAAGGTATGGCTACACCTTC. Its protein is CASSLGGGVRYGYTF.

On this clone itself: Other DNA variants within this sample encode the same CDR3. CDR3 loop: CASRDRDRGYGYTF. CDR3 coding DNA: TGTGCCAGCAGGGACCGGGACAGGGGTTATGGCTACACCTTC. The V gene is TRBV19, the J gene TRBJ1-2, with 10 positions matching TRBD1. Germline V gene lookup returns CDR1 LNHDA and CDR2 SQIVND (reference sequence). With 9 bases clipped from V and 5 bases from J, the junction kept 9 bases outside the gene matches. The CDR3 sequence is 14 residues long.

The gene calls are TRBV29-1 and TRBJ2-3; weak D call: TRBD2 (5 bases). This CDR3 spans 16 amino acids. V gave up 1 base and J gave up 0 bases, with 14 bases separating them. Germline-derived CDR1 and CDR2 are SQVTM and ANQGSEA. CDR3 region: CSVEASRLASTDTQYF. The CDR3 nucleotides are TGCAGCGTTGAAGCTAGCAGACTGGCTAGCACAGATACGCAGTATTTT.

J is TRBJ2-2 and V is TRBV4-3, with TRBD2 matching over 12 bases. Germline CDR1 reads LGHNA; CDR2 reads YSLEER. The CDR3 runs to 17 residues. V trimming: 2 bases; J trimming: 6 bases; junction bases outside the gene matches: 7. CDR3 protein: CASSQLATSGGAGELFF. The CDR3 DNA reads TGCGCCAGCAGCCAACTTGCGACTAGCGGGGGAGCCGGGGAGCTGTTTTTT.

This clone appeared a few times. The rearrangement joins TRBV19 to TRBJ1-2; the D gene is possibly TRBD1 (5 bases). Germline assignment: CDR1 LNHDA and CDR2 SQIVND (reference sequence). Trimming pared 5 bases from V and 2 bases from J, leaving 18 bases between. The CDR3 is 16 amino acids. This CDR3 reads CASSPARAGGNYGYTF. CDR3 in DNA: TGTGCCAGTAGTCCTGCAAGGGCCGGGGGGAACTATGGCTACACCTTC.

The chain carries TRBV2 and TRBJ1-4; D is unresolved. The V gene lost 0 bases and the J gene lost 4 bases, with 12 bases spanning the gap. The CDR3 is made up of 16 amino acids. CDR1 is SNHLY, CDR2 FYNNEI, per germline. For the CDR3, the DNA is TGTGCCAGCAGTGAAGCGCCCGGGAGATATAATGAAAAACTGTTTTTT. Translating it yields CASSEAPGRYNEKLFF.

CDR3 in DNA: TGTGCCAGCGCAAACTCAGGTACCTCGGGGGATCTCACCTTC. As protein: CASANSGTSGDLTF. The chain links TRBV5-4 to TRBJ1-2, with TRBD1 as a possible D gene (5 bases). Trimming took 7 bases from V and 13 from J, leaving 26 bases between them. This CDR3 has 14 residues. The germline gives CDR1 SGHNT, CDR2 YYREEE (reference sequence).

This clone appeared a few times. This rearrangement joins TRBV29-1 to TRBJ1-2; D gene ambiguous. The CDR3 is 12 amino acids. Germline values: CDR1 SQVTM, CDR2 ANQGSEA. Trimming took 1 base from V and 2 from J, leaving 5 bases between them. The CDR3 region has the DNA TGCAGCGTTGAAGCAGAAAACTATGGCTACACCTTC. Amino acid sequence: CSVEAENYGYTF. Full variable domain (remainder filled in from reference TRBV29-1 and TRBJ1-2): SAVISQKPSRDICQRGTSLTIQCQVDSQVTMMFWYRQQPGQSLTLIATANQGSEATYESGFVIDKFPISRPNLTFSTLTVSNMSPEDSSIYLCSVEAENYGYTFGSGTRLTVV.